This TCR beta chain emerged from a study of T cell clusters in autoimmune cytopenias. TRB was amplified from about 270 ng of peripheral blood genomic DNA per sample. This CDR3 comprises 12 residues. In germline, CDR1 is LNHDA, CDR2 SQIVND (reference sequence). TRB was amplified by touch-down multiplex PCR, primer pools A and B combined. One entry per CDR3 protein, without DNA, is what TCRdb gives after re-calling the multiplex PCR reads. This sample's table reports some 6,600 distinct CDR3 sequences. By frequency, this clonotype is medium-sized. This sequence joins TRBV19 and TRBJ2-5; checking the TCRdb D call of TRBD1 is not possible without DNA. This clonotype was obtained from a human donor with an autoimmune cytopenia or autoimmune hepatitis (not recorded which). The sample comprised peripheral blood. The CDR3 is CASSGGGETQYF. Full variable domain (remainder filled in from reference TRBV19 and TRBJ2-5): DGGITQSPKYLFRKEGQNVTLSCEQNLNHDAMYWYRQDPGQGLRLIYYSQIVNDFQKGDIAEGYSVSREKKESFPLTVTSAQKNPTAFYLCASSGGGETQYFGPGTRLLVL.